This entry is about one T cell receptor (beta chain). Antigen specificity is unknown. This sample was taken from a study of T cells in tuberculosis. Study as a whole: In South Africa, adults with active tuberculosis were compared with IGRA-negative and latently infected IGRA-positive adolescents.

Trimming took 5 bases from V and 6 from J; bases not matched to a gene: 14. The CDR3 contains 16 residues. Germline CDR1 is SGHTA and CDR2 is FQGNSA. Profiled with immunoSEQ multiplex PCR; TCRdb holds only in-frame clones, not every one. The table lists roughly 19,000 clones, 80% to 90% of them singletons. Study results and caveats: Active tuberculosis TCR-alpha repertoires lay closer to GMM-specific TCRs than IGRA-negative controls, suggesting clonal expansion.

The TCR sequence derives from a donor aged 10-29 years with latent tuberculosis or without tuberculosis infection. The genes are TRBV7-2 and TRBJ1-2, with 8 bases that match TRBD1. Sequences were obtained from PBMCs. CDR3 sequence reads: CASSTPGQGGMDGYTF. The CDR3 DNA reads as TGTGCCAGCAGCACACCCGGACAGGGAGGGATGGATGGCTACACCTTC.